This T cell receptor beta chain was found in a study of Ad26.COV2.S vaccination and SARS-CoV-2 variants. Repertoires were generated with immunoSEQ multiplex PCR, while TCRdb's copy carries only in-frame clones and drops some. The sample has more than 400,000 clones, roughly 91% seen once. With respect to this clone: The antigen is unknown.

Described treatment: some 19 received Ad26.COV2.S at low or high dose, single or two shots; about 5 received placebo; per-sample allocation not given. Samples were taken on day 63 after the first vaccine or placebo injection. Broader study findings: Responses of spike-specific T cells (both CD8+ and CD4+) reportedly showed substantial breadth after vaccination. Total T cell responses, in the TCR breadth and depth analyses, may have been underestimated.

Trimming took 6 bases from V and 5 from J; bases not matched to a gene: 5. CDR3 length: 13 residues. The rearrangement links TRBV12-3 or TRBV12-4 to TRBJ2-5; 8 nucleotides line up with TRBD2. The clonotype originates from a person between 18 and 59 years old who received the Ad26.COV2.S COVID-19 vaccine or a placebo. The source was peripheral blood, collected in a trial of Ad26.COV2.S vaccine versus placebo. CDR3 sequence reads: CASRSSGRETQYF. The CDR3 DNA reads TGTGCCAGCAGATCTAGCGGGCGCGAGACCCAGTACTTC.